This note documents a single T cell receptor beta chain sequence. Its antigen is still unknown. The entry originates in a study of CD8 T cells in Susac syndrome. Looking at the study overall: When their blood was taken, the Susac syndrome patients had either not yet had any therapy, were taking corticosteroids, or were taking intravenous immunoglobulin alone.

RNA totalling about 0.45 to 1 ug underwent reverse transcription with random hexamers. immunoSEQ multiplex PCR amplified TCR beta CDR3 across 54 Vbeta, 13 Jbeta. TCRdb re-called the immunoSEQ multiplex PCR reads through MiXCR, storing one row per CDR3 protein. The profile shows about 240,000 distinct CDR3 sequences, about 95% of them singletons. CDR1 and CDR2 from the germline V gene are DFQATT and SNEGSKA (reference sequence). V lost 0 bases to trimming and J lost 9 bases, with 14 bases between them. The CDR3 is 13 amino acids. Study findings and constraints: Repertoires of Susac syndrome CD4+ T cells lacked clonal expansion.

The material sequenced was CD4+ T cells from PBMCs. This TCR was sampled from a human donor with Susac syndrome. The V gene is TRBV20-1, the J gene TRBJ1-2; maybe TRBD1 (6 bases). The CDR3 coding sequence is TGCAGTGCTAGAGATTCCGGTAGGGGGAGCTACACCTTC. Protein sequence: CSARDSGRGSYTF.